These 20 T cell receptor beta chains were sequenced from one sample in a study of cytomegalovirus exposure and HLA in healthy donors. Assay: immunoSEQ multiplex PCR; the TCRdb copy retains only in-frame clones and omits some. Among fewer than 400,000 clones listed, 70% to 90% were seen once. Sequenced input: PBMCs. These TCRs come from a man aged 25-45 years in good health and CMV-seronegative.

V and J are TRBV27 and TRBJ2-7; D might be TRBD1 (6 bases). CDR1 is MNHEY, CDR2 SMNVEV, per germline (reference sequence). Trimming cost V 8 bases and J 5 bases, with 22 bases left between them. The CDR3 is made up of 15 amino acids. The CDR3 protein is CASGALRAGAHEQYF. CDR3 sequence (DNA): TGTGCCAGCGGAGCCCTGAGGGCAGGGGCCCACGAGCAGTACTTC.

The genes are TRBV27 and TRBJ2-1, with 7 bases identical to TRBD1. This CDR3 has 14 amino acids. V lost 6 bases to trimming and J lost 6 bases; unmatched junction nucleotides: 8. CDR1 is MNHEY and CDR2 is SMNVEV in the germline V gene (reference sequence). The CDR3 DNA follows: TGTGCCAGCAGCCCGGGACACAGGGGCAATGAGCAGTTCTTC. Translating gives CASSPGHRGNEQFF.

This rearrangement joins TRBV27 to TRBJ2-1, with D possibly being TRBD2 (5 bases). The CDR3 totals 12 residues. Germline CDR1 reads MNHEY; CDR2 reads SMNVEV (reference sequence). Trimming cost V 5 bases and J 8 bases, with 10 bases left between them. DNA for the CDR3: TGTGCCAGCAGTGGGAGAGCCGATGAGCAGTTCTTC. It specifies CASSGRADEQFF.

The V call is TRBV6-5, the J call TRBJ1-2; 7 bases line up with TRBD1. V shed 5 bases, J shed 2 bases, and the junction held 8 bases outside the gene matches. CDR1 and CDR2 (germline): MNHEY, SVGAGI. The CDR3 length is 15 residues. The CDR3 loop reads CASSRGTAPNYGYTF. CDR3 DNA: TGTGCCAGCAGTCGAGGGACAGCTCCAAACTATGGCTACACCTTC.

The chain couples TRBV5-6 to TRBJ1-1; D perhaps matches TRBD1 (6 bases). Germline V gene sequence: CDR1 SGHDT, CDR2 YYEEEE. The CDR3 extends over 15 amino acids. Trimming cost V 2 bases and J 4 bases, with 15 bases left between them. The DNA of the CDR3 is TGTGCCAGCAGCTTTCGGGGGGCTGGGATCACTGAAGCTTTCTTT. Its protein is CASSFRGAGITEAFF. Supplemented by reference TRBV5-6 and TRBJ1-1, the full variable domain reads DAGVTQSPTHLIKTRGQQVTLRCSPKSGHDTVSWYQQALGQGPQFIFQYYEEEERQRGNFPDRFSGHQFPNYSSELNVNALLLGDSALYLCASSFRGAGITEAFFGQGTRLTVV.

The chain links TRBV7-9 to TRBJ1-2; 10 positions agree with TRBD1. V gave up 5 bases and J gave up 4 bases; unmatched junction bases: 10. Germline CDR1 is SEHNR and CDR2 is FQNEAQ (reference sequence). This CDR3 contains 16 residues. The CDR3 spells CASSVTGTGVAYGYTF. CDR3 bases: TGTGCCAGCAGCGTGACCGGGACAGGGGTTGCCTATGGCTACACCTTC.

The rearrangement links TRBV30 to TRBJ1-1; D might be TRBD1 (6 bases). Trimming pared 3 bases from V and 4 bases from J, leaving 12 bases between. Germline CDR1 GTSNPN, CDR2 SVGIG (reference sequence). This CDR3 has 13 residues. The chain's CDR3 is CAWSTPGVTEAFF. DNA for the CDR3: TGTGCCTGGAGCACCCCAGGGGTCACTGAAGCTTTCTTT.

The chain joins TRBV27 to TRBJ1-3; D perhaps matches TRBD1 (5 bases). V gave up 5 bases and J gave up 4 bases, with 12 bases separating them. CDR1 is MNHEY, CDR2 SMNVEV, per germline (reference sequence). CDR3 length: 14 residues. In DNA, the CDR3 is TGTGCCAGCAGTCTCCAGGGTTCCGGAAACACCATATATTTT. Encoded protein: CASSLQGSGNTIYF.

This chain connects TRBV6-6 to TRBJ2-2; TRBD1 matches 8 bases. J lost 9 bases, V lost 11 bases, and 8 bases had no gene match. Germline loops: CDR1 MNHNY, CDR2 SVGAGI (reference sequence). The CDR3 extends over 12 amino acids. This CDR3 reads CAGSSGGRELFF. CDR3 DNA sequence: TGTGCCGGATCATCAGGGGGCAGGGAGCTGTTTTTT.

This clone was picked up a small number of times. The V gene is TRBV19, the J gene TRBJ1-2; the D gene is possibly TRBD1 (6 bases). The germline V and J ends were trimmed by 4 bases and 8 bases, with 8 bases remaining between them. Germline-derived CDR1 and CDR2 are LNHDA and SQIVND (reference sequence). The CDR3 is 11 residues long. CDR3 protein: CASSKGVGYTF. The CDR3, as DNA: TGTGCCAGTAGTAAGGGGGTCGGCTACACCTTC.

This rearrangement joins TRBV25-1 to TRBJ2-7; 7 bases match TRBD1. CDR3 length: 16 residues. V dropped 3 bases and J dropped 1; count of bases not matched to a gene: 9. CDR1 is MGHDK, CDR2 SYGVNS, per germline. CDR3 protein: CASSDSNRGHSYEQYF. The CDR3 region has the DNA TGTGCCAGCAGTGACTCTAACAGGGGCCATTCCTACGAGCAGTACTTC.

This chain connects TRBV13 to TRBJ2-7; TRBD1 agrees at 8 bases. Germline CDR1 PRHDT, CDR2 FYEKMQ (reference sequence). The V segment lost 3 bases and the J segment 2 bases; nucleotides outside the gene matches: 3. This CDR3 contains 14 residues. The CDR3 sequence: CASSFAGGTYEQYF. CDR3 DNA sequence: TGTGCCAGCAGCTTTGCAGGGGGCACCTACGAGCAGTACTTC.

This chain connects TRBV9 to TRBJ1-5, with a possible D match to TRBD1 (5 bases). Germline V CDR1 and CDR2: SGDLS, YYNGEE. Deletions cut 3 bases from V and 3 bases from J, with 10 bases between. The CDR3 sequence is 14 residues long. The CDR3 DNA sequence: TGTGCCAGCAGCGCTGACAGTGTCAATCAGCCCCAGCATTTT. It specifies CASSADSVNQPQHF.

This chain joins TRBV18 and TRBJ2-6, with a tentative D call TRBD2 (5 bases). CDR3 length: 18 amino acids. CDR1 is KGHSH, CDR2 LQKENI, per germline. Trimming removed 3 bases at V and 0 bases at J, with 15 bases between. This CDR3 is CASSPLGLFSSGANVLTF. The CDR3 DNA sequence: TGTGCCAGCTCACCCCTCGGACTCTTTTCCTCTGGGGCCAACGTCCTGACTTTC. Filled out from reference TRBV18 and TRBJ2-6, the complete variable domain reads NAGVMQNPRHLVRRRGQEARLRCSPMKGHSHVYWYRQLPEEGLKFMVYLQKENIIDESGMPKERFSAEFPKEGPSILRIQQVVRGDSAAYFCASSPLGLFSSGANVLTFGAGSRLTVL.

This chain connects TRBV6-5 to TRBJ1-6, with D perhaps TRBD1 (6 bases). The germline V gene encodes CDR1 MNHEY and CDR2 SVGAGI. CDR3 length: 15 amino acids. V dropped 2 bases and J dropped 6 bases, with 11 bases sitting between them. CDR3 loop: CASSYRKDSNSPLHF. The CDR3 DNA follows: TGTGCCAGCAGTTACAGGAAGGACAGTAATTCACCCCTCCACTTT.

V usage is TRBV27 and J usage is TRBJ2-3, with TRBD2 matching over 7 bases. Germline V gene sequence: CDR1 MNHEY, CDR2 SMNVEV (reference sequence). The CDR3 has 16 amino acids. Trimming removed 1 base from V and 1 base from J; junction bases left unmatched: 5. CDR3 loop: CASSLLRGRRTDTQYF. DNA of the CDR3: TGTGCCAGCAGTTTATTGCGGGGGAGACGCACAGATACGCAGTATTTT.

CDR3 DNA: TGTGCCAGCAGTTTATCGCAGGCGGGCTATGGCTACACCTTC. Encoded protein: CASSLSQAGYGYTF. The rearrangement joins TRBV27 to TRBJ1-2; D is ambiguous. This CDR3 has 14 residues. The germline gives CDR1 MNHEY, CDR2 SMNVEV (reference sequence). With 0 bases removed from V and 4 bases from J, the gap between germline ends came to 9 bases.

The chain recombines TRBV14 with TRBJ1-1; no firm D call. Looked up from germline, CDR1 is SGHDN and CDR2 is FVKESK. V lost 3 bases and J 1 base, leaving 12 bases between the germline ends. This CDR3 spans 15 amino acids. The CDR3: CASSHPGAKNTEAFF. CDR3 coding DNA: TGTGCCAGCAGCCATCCAGGCGCCAAGAACACTGAAGCTTTCTTT.

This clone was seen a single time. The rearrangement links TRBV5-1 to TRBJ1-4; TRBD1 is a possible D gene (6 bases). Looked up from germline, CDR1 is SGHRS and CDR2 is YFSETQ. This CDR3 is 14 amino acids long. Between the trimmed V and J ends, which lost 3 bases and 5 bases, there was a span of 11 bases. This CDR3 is CASSSGTPNEKLFF. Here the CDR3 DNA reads TGCGCCAGCAGCTCCGGGACACCAAATGAAAAACTGTTTTTT.

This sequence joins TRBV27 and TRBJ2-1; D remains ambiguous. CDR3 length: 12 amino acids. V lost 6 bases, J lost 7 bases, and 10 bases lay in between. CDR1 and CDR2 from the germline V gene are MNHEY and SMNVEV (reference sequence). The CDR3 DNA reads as TGTGCCAGCAGCCTCCTCGGGAATGAGCAGTTCTTC. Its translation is CASSLLGNEQFF.